A single sample gave rise to the 22 T cell receptor beta chains below, sequenced in a study of blood T cell repertoires in COVID-19. Some clones are missing from TCRdb's copy, which holds only in-frame ones; the method was immunoSEQ multiplex PCR. The table has some 42,000 clones, 75% to 90% seen once. Source material: peripheral blood. These receptors were taken from a human donor in a cohort sampled during active COVID-19.

The gene calls are TRBV20-1 and TRBJ1-1; D call uncertain. CDR1 is DFQATT and CDR2 is SNEGSKA in the germline V gene (reference sequence). CDR3 length: 13 amino acids. V gave up 3 bases and J gave up 1 base, with 9 bases separating them. CDR3 nucleotide sequence: TGCAGTGCTAGTGGCCCGGGGAACACTGAAGCTTTCTTT. This sequence encodes CSASGPGNTEAFF.

The chain uses TRBV27 and TRBJ1-2; D possibly corresponds to TRBD1 (6 bases). V was clipped by 4 bases and J by 8 bases, with 20 bases between them. Per the germline V gene, CDR1 is MNHEY and CDR2 is SMNVEV (reference sequence). The CDR3 is 15 residues long. Here the CDR3 reads CASSYSDRTFWGYTF. In nucleotides, the CDR3 is TGTGCCAGCAGTTATTCGGACAGAACCTTTTGGGGCTACACCTTC.

This clone was observed a few times. The chain uses TRBV7-2 and TRBJ1-2, with a possible D match to TRBD1 (5 bases). Germline CDR1 is SGHTA and CDR2 is FQGNSA. V was trimmed by 7 bases and J by 5 bases, leaving 20 bases between them. CDR3 length: 15 residues. CDR3 DNA: TGTGCCAGCACCGAACTCACCTCAGGGAGGTATGGCTACACCTTC. Translation gives CASTELTSGRYGYTF.

Of note for this clone: Germline is not matched at one junction end, which may reflect a read error. The rearrangement links TRBV6-5 to TRBJ2-7; 7 bases align to TRBD1. In germline, CDR1 is MNHEY, CDR2 SVGAGI. CDR3 length: 11 residues. The CDR3 DNA sequence: TGTGCCAGCAGTTCTGGACAGGTCATCGATTTC. Protein sequence: CASSSGQVIDF.

The rearrangement links TRBV25-1 to TRBJ2-7; TRBD1 is a possible D gene (6 bases). Germline V gene sequence: CDR1 MGHDK, CDR2 SYGVNS. This CDR3 has 16 amino acids. Trimming stripped 5 bases from V and 3 bases from J, with 20 bases between. The CDR3 DNA reads TGTGCCAGCAGTCCTAACGCGGGCGTACAGGGCTACGAGCAGTACTTC. Translated, it gives CASSPNAGVQGYEQYF.

The gene calls are TRBV2 and TRBJ1-1, with TRBD1 matching 9 bases. Germline values: CDR1 SNHLY, CDR2 FYNNEI. V was clipped by 9 bases and J by 5 bases; unmatched bases: 7. The CDR3 spans 13 residues. The CDR3 coding sequence is TGTGCCAGAAACGGACAGGGGAGGACTGAAGCTTTCTTT. Translated: CARNGQGRTEAFF. Together with reference TRBV2 and TRBJ1-1, the CDR3 gives the full variable domain: EPEVTQTPSHQVTQMGQEVILRCVPISNHLYFYWYRQILGQKVEFLVSFYNNEISEKSEIFDDQFSVERPDGSNFTLKIRSTKLEDSAMYFCARNGQGRTEAFFGQGTRLTVV.

V gene TRBV9 combines with J gene TRBJ1-1; TRBD1 matches at 7 bases. The germline V gene has CDR1 SGDLS and CDR2 YYNGEE. V shed 0 bases, J shed 3 bases, and the junction held 2 bases outside the gene matches. The CDR3 spans 14 residues. The CDR3 reads CASSVATGDTEAFF. The DNA of the CDR3 is TGTGCCAGCAGCGTAGCTACAGGGGACACTGAAGCTTTCTTT. Full variable domain (remainder filled in from reference TRBV9 and TRBJ1-1): DSGVTQTPKHLITATGQRVTLRCSPRSGDLSVYWYQQSLDQGLQFLIQYYNGEERAKGNILERFSAQQFPDLHSELNLSSLELGDSALYFCASSVATGDTEAFFGQGTRLTVV.

V and J are TRBV9 and TRBJ2-6; 7 positions match TRBD1. The CDR3 has 18 residues. J was trimmed by 2 bases and V by 4 bases; bases with no gene match: 12. Germline values: CDR1 SGDLS, CDR2 YYNGEE. This chain's CDR3 is CASSPRQGTSTGANVLTF. CDR3 sequence (DNA): TGTGCCAGCAGCCCGCGACAGGGAACTTCTACTGGGGCCAACGTCCTGACTTTC.

The J gene is TRBJ1-1, the V gene TRBV5-6; TRBD1 matches 10 bases. Germline CDR1 and CDR2: SGHDT and YYEEEE. There are 18 residues in the CDR3. The trim removed 2 bases at V and 3 bases at J, leaving 13 bases unmatched. The CDR3 region has the DNA TGTGCCAGCAGCTTTTGGTTGGGACTCGGACAGGGGGACACTGAAGCTTTCTTT. Protein product: CASSFWLGLGQGDTEAFF.

This clone showed up just once. V and J are TRBV6-2 or TRBV6-3 and TRBJ2-7; D is unresolved. Trimming removed 8 bases from V and 4 bases from J, with 15 bases in between. Germline values: CDR1 MNHEY, CDR2 SVGEGT. The CDR3 runs to 13 residues. CDR3 loop: CASRPAGAYEQYF. The CDR3, as DNA: TGTGCCAGCCGCCCCGCCGGAGCATACGAGCAGTACTTC.

This rearrangement joins TRBV19 to TRBJ1-4, with a possible D match to TRBD1 (5 bases). Deletions cut 5 bases from V and 0 bases from J, with 10 bases between. CDR3 length: 15 amino acids. Germline-derived CDR1 and CDR2 are LNHDA and SQIVND (reference sequence). CDR3 amino acids: CASSGTRATNEKLFF. The CDR3 DNA follows: TGTGCCAGTAGTGGTACCAGGGCAACTAATGAAAAACTGTTTTTT.

The rearrangement joins TRBV25-1 to TRBJ1-1; TRBD1 might be the D (6 bases). Germline V gene data show CDR1 as MGHDK and CDR2 as SYGVNS. The CDR3 extends over 15 amino acids. V lost 4 bases and J 4 bases, leaving 16 bases between the germline ends. The CDR3 spells CASSGSGGLGTEAFF. CDR3 bases: TGTGCCAGCAGTGGGAGTGGGGGCTTGGGCACTGAAGCTTTCTTT.

This clone was recorded once. The gene calls are TRBV5-6 and TRBJ1-2, with D perhaps matching TRBD1 (6 bases). There are 13 residues in the CDR3. The germline V and J ends were trimmed by 4 bases and 2 bases, with 9 bases remaining between them. CDR1 and CDR2 (germline): SGHDT, YYEEEE. CDR3 in amino acids: CASSPGTNYGYTF. DNA of the CDR3: TGTGCCAGCAGCCCGGGGACAAACTATGGCTACACCTTC.

V and J are TRBV7-2 and TRBJ1-2, with D perhaps TRBD1 (6 bases). Germline loops: CDR1 SGHTA, CDR2 FQGNSA. This CDR3 region has 14 residues. Between the trimmed V and J ends, which lost 5 bases and 5 bases, there was a span of 15 bases. The CDR3 sequence: CASSTTGSTYGYTF. CDR3 nucleotides: TGTGCCAGCAGCACCACAGGGAGCACTTATGGCTACACCTTC.

V is TRBV5-4 and J is TRBJ1-3, with 10 bases lining up with TRBD1. The J segment lost 8 bases and the V segment lost 1 base, leaving 6 bases of the junction unmatched. The CDR3 covers 15 residues. Germline assignment: CDR1 SGHNT and CDR2 YYREEE (reference sequence). DNA of the CDR3: TGTGCCAGCAGCTTGACGGGACAGGGGAGAGACACCATATATTTT. It is translated as CASSLTGQGRDTIYF.

This clone is a singleton in its sample. The V gene is TRBV6-5, the J gene TRBJ1-1; D unclear. The length of the CDR3 is 15 residues. The germline V gene has CDR1 MNHEY and CDR2 SVGAGI. Trimming left V 0 bases short and J 0 bases short, with 8 bases between. The CDR3 bases are TGTGCCAGCAGTTACTCGAGGCTTTTGAACACTGAAGCTTTCTTT. It translates to CASSYSRLLNTEAFF.

The chain employs TRBV19 and TRBJ1-2, with D possibly matching TRBD1 (5 bases). The V gene lost 3 bases and the J gene lost 3 bases, with 17 bases spanning the gap. The CDR3 length is 16 residues. Germline CDR1 reads LNHDA; CDR2 reads SQIVND (reference sequence). The CDR3 loop reads CASSIAGTGGDYGYTF. In DNA form, the CDR3 reads TGTGCCAGTAGTATCGCGGGGACCGGGGGTGACTATGGCTACACCTTC.

The chain is built from TRBV19 and TRBJ2-7; tentatively, D is TRBD2 (6 bases). The germline V gene encodes CDR1 LNHDA and CDR2 SQIVND (reference sequence). V was trimmed by 4 bases and J by 0 bases, leaving 16 bases between them. The CDR3 runs 16 residues. In DNA form, the CDR3 reads TGTGCCAGTAGTACCCCCTGGGGAGCGGGCTCCTACGAGCAGTACTTC. Its protein is CASSTPWGAGSYEQYF.

The chain combines TRBV9 with TRBJ1-2; D ambiguous. Per germline, CDR1 SGDLS and CDR2 YYNGEE. V lost 5 bases and J 1 base, leaving 12 bases between the germline ends. The CDR3 sequence is 14 residues long. The CDR3 nucleotides read TGTGCCAGCAGGGGGAGGGAGGGTAACTATGGCTACACCTTC. This encodes CASRGREGNYGYTF.

CDR3 protein: CASSNDRGNTEAFF. CDR3 coding DNA: TGTGCCAGCAGTAACGACAGGGGGAACACTGAAGCTTTCTTT. The chain is built from TRBV6-2 or TRBV6-3 and TRBJ1-1, with 8 positions matching TRBD1. With 5 bases clipped from V and 1 base from J, the junction kept 3 bases outside the gene matches. The germline V gene encodes CDR1 MNHEY and CDR2 SVGEGT. This CDR3 spans 14 amino acids.

The chain links TRBV4-1 to TRBJ1-2, with 10 bases matching TRBD1. The junction had 10 bases not matched to a gene; V was cut back by 1 base and J by 5 bases. CDR1 is MGHRA, CDR2 YSYEKL, per germline. The length of the CDR3 is 17 residues. The CDR3 region has the DNA TGCGCCAGCAGCCAAGGGTCCGGGACAGGGGAATCGTATGGCTACACCTTC. It codes for CASSQGSGTGESYGYTF.

The V and J genes are TRBV4-3 and TRBJ2-7; a possible D gene is TRBD2 (5 bases). This CDR3 is 15 amino acids long. Trimming removed 0 bases from V and 3 bases from J, with 12 bases in between. From germline, CDR1 is LGHNA and CDR2 YSLEER. The DNA for the CDR3 is TGCGCCAGCAGCCAAGATAGGACCGGAGGCTACGAGCAGTACTTC. It specifies CASSQDRTGGYEQYF.